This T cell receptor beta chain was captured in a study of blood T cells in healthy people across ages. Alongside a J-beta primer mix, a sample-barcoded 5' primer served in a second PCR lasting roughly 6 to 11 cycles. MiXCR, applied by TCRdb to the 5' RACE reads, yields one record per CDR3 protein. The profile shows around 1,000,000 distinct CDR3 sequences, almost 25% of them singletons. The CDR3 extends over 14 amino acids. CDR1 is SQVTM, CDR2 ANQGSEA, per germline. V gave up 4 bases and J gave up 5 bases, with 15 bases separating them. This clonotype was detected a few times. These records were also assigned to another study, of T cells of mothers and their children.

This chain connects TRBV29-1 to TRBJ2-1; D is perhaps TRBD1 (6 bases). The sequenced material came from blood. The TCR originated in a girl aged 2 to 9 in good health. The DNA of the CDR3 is TGCAGCGTTGTGGAGACAGGCGCCAACAATGAGCAGTTCTTC. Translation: CSVVETGANNEQFF.